This entry features one T cell receptor (beta chain) sequence. Its specificity is unknown. The sample originates from a study of neoadjuvant anti-PD-1 for oral cavity cancer. Patients were newly diagnosed with stage II-IVA oral cavity squamous cell carcinoma without prior systemic or radiation treatment. PBMCs were not maintained or expanded in culture before analysis. Study-wide points: Only three patients per response group were TCR-analyzed; validation needed. Treg/Th17 ratio rose with pretreatment blood and fell with post-treatment tumor TCRbeta clonality.

Data came from immunoSEQ multiplex PCR; TCRdb stores just in-frame clones and leaves some out. The table includes approximately 15,000 clones, 60% to 70% detected once. This sequence originates from a person aged 40 to 85 with oral cavity squamous cell carcinoma. Material: PBMCs, obtained before nivolumab (anti-PD-1) treatment.

The CDR3 here is CASSRQGVYGYTF. CDR3 sequence (DNA): TGTGCCAGCAGCAGACAGGGAGTCTATGGCTACACCTTC. This sequence joins TRBV5-8 and TRBJ1-2, with 7 positions matching TRBD1. V lost 4 bases and J lost 4; bases outside the gene matches: 4. The germline CDR1 and CDR2 sequences are SGHTS and YDEGEE. The length of the CDR3 is 13 residues.